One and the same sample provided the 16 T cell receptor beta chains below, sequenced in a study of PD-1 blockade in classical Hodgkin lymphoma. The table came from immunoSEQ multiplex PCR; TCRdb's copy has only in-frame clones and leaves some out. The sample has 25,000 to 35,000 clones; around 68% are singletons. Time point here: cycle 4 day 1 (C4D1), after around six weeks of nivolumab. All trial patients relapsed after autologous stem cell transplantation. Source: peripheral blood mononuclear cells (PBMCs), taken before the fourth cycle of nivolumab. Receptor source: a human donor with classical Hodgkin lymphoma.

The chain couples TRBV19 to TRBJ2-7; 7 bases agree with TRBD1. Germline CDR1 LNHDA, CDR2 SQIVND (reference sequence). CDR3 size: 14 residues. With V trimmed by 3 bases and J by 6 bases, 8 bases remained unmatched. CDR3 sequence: CASSILDPGGEQYF. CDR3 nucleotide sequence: TGTGCCAGTAGTATCCTCGACCCAGGGGGCGAGCAGTACTTC.

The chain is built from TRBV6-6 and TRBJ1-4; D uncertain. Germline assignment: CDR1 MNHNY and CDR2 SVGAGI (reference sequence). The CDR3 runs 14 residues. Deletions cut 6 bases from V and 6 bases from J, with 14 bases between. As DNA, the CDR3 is TGTGCCAGCAGCCCGGATGATGTTGATGAAAAACTGTTTTTT. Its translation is CASSPDDVDEKLFF.

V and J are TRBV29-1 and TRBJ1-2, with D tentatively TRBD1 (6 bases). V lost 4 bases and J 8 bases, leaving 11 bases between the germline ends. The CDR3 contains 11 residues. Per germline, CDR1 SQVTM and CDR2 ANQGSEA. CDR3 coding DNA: TGCAGCGTTGCCCAGGGGACGGGCTACACCTTC. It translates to CSVAQGTGYTF.

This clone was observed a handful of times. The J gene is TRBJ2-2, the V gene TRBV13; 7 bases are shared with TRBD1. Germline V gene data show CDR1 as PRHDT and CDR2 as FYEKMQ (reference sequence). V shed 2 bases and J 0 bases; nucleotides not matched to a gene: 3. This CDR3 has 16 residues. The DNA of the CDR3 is TGTGCCAGCAGCTTAAGGGACAGTTCGAACACCGGGGAGCTGTTTTTT. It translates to CASSLRDSSNTGELFF. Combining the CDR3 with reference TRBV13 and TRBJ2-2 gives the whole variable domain AAGVIQSPRHLIKEKRETATLKCYPIPRHDTVYWYQQGPGQDPQFLISFYEKMQSDKGSIPDRFSAQQFSDYHSELNMSSLELGDSALYFCASSLRDSSNTGELFFGEGSRLTVL.

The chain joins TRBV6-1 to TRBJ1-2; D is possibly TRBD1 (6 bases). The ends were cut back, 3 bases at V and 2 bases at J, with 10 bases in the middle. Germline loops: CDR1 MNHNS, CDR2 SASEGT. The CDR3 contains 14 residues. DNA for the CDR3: TGTGCCAGCAGTGACGTGGGGGCGAACTATGGCTACACCTTC. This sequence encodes CASSDVGANYGYTF.

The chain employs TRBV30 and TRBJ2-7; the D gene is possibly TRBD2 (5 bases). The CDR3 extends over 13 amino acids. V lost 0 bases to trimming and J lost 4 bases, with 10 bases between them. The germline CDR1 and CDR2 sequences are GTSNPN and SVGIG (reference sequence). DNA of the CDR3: TGTGCCTGGAGTGTTCGGGGTCGGTACGAGCAGTACTTC. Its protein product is CAWSVRGRYEQYF. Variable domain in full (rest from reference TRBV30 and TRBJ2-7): SQTIHQWPATLVQPVGSPLSLECTVEGTSNPNLYWYRQAAGRGLQLLFYSVGIGQISSEVPQNLSASRPQDRQFILSSKKLLLSDSGFYLCAWSVRGRYEQYFGPGTRLTVT.

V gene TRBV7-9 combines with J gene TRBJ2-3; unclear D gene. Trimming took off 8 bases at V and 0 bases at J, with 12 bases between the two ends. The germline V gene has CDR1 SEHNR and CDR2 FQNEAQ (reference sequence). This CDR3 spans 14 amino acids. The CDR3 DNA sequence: TGTGCCAGCGTCCGAGGTGGGAGCACAGATACGCAGTATTTT. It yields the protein CASVRGGSTDTQYF.

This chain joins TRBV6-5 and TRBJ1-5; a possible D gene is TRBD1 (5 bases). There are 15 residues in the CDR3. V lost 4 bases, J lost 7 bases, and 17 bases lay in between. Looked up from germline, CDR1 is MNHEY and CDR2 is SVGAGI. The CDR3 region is CASSSLGGLGQPQHF. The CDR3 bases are TGTGCCAGCAGTTCTCTGGGGGGTTTGGGGCAGCCCCAGCATTTT.

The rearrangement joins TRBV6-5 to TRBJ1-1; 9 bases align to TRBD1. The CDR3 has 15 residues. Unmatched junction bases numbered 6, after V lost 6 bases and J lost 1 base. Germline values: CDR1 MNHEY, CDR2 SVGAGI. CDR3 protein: CASRTKGQGNTEAFF. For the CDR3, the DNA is TGTGCCAGCAGAACCAAGGGACAGGGGAACACTGAAGCTTTCTTT.

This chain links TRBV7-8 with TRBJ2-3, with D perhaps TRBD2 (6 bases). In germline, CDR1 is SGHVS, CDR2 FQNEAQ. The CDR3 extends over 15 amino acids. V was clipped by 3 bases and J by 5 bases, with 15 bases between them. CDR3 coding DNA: TGTGCCAGCAGCTTGTCTGCTAGCGTGGAAGATACGCAGTATTTT. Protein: CASSLSASVEDTQYF. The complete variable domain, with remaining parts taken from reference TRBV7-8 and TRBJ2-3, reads GAGVSQSPRYKVAKRGQDVALRCDPISGHVSLFWYQQALGQGPEFLTYFQNEAQLDKSGLPSDRFFAERPEGSVSTLKIQRTQQEDSAVYLCASSLSASVEDTQYFGPGTRLTVL.

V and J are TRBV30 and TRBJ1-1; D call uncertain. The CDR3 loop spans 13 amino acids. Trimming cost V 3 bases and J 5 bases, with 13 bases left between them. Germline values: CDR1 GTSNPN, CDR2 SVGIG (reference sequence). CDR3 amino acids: CAWSEGIGTEAFF. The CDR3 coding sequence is TGTGCCTGGAGCGAGGGTATCGGAACTGAAGCTTTCTTT.

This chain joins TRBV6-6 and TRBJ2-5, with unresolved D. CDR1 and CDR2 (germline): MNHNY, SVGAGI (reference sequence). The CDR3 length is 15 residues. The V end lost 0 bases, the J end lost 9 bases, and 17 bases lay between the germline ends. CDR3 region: CASSYSGSPPGAQYF. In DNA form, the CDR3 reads TGTGCCAGCAGTTACTCGGGGTCGCCCCCTGGGGCCCAGTACTTC.

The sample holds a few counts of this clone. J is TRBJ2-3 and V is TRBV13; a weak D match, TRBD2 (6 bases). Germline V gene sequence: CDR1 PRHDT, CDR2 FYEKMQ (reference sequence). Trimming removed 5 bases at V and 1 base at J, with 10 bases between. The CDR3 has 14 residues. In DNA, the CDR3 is TGTGCCAGCAGCACTCGGAGGGGCACAGATACGCAGTATTTT. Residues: CASSTRRGTDTQYF.

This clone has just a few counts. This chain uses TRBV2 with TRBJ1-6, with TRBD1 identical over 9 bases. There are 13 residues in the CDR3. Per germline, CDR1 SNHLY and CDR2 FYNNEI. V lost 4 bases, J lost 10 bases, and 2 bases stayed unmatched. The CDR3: CASSGQGESPLHF. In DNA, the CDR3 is TGTGCCAGCAGTGGACAGGGGGAGTCACCCCTCCACTTT.

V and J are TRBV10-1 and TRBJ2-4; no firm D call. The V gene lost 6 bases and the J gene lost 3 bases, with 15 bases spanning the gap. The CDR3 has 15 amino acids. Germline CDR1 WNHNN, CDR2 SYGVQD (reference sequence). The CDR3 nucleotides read TGCGCCAGCAGCCCCAGGACGGCCCTCAAAAACATTCAGTACTTC. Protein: CASSPRTALKNIQYF.

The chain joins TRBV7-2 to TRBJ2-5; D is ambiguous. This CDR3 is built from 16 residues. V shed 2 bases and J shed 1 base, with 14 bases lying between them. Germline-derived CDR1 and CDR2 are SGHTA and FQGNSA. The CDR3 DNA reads TGTGCCAGCAGCTTACTAGACCTAAACACCCAAGAGACCCAGTACTTC. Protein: CASSLLDLNTQETQYF.